The TCR beta chain described here comes from a study of Ad26.COV2.S vaccination and SARS-CoV-2 variants. Method: immunoSEQ multiplex PCR; TCRdb's copy keeps in-frame clones and lacks some. There are about 480,000 clones in the sample; roughly 89% occur only once, and 9.5% to 15% lies in the top ten. The CDR3 sequence is 16 residues long. Trimming removed 5 bases from V and 0 bases from J, with 17 bases in between. CDR1 and CDR2 (germline): MDHEN, SYDVKM. The treatment was: over 15 received Ad26.COV2.S at low or high dose, single or two shots; roughly five received placebo; per-sample allocation not given. Samples analyzed were those drawn on day 63 after the first vaccine or placebo injection. Within Boston, the person who donated was an adult of 18-55 years.

The TCR comes from a person aged 18-65 years who received the Ad26.COV2.S COVID-19 vaccine or a placebo. The V call is TRBV28, the J call TRBJ2-7; a possible D gene is TRBD2 (5 bases). The source material was peripheral blood, sampled in a trial of Ad26.COV2.S vaccine versus placebo. Written as DNA, the CDR3 is TGTGCCAGCAGTAAAATCCGGGATACCTTCTCCTACGAGCAGTACTTC. Translation: CASSKIRDTFSYEQYF. Combining the CDR3 with reference TRBV28 and TRBJ2-7 gives the whole variable domain DVKVTQSSRYLVKRTGEKVFLECVQDMDHENMFWYRQDPGLGLRLIYFSYDVKMKEKGDIPEGYSVSREKKERFSLILESASTNQTSMYLCASSKIRDTFSYEQYFGPGTRLTVT.